This T cell receptor beta chain was sequenced during a study of cytomegalovirus exposure and HLA in healthy donors. Study-wide background: The approximately 710 first-cohort repertoires and the 95 to 150 validation repertoires shared the same platform, a later analysis reported.

Regarding this clone: What it binds is unknown.

Study conclusions and caveats: The listing of 150 to 200 TCR beta chains classed them as cytomegalovirus-associated. Rarity marked most TCR sequences, yet some public TCRs occurred in many donors.

The CDR3 has 16 residues. The germline V gene encodes CDR1 LNHNV and CDR2 YYDKDF (reference sequence). V dropped 0 bases and J dropped 9 bases, with 18 bases sitting between them. Clones were sequenced by immunoSEQ multiplex PCR, and TCRdb holds only the in-frame ones, with some missing. Of 100,000 to 150,000 clones in the sample, roughly 90% were seen once. Sequenced sample: PBMCs. The chain employs TRBV15 and TRBJ2-1; a possible D gene is TRBD2 (5 bases). The TCR comes from a woman aged 18-29 years in good health and CMV-seronegative. The CDR3 is CATSRDLGRVGSEQFF. CDR3 nucleotides: TGTGCCACCAGCAGAGATTTAGGCCGGGTGGGGAGTGAGCAGTTCTTC.